This T cell receptor (beta chain) was observed in a study of naive and memory T cell subsets. General study points: Especially in CD8 cells, naive repertoires contained a few larger clonotypes, possibly CD45RA-re-expressing memory cells.

The sample holds a few counts of this clonotype. The antigen is unknown. Germline lookup yields CDR1 SGHDT and CDR2 YYEEEE. V lost 4 bases to trimming and J lost 5 bases; unmatched junction nucleotides: 12. The CDR3 has 17 amino acids. Two oligonucleotides, mixed equimolar, formed the beta constant-region primer covering TRBC1 and TRBC2. Four rounds of PCR amplified the ligated cDNA using nested alpha and beta constant-region primers plus SP2. One entry per CDR3 protein, called by TCRdb with MiXCR from the UMI-ligation and nested PCR reads. The sample has approximately 140,000 distinct CDR3 sequences, 22% seen once.

The receptor comes from a human donor in good health. The chain links TRBV5-6 to TRBJ2-3; 11 bases agree with TRBD2. Material for sequencing was naive CD4+ T cells from blood. The CDR3 reads CASSPLRSGRAVDTQYF. CDR3 nucleotides: TGTGCCAGCAGCCCCCTCCGTAGCGGGAGGGCGGTAGATACGCAGTATTTT.